A single sample gave rise to the 28 T cell receptor beta chains below, sequenced in a study of blood T cells in healthy people across ages. Next came a second PCR, run for about 6 to 12 cycles, which used a sample-barcoded 5' primer along with a J-beta primer mix. MiXCR, run by TCRdb on the 5' RACE reads, gives a single entry per CDR3 protein. The sample lists about 1,800,000 distinct CDR3 sequences; roughly 30% were seen once. The sample was blood. The receptors were sampled from a woman aged 25 to 39 in good health.

The genes are TRBV4-1 and TRBJ2-7; 10 positions agree with TRBD1. Trimming took 1 base from V and 0 from J; bases not matched to a gene: 9. Germline CDR1 and CDR2: MGHRA and YSYEKL. The CDR3 length is 18 residues. The CDR3 DNA sequence: TGCGCCAGCAGCCAAGGGGACAGGGGATGGTTAGGCTCCTACGAGCAGTACTTC. Translation gives CASSQGDRGWLGSYEQYF.

V and J are TRBV12-3 or TRBV12-4 and TRBJ2-1; maybe TRBD1 (5 bases). The CDR3 loop spans 12 amino acids. Trimming removed 2 bases at V and 12 bases at J, with 11 bases between. CDR3 sequence reads: CASSLPWGGQFF. DNA for the CDR3: TGTGCCAGCAGTTTACCGTGGGGCGGGCAGTTCTTC.

This chain links TRBV5-1 with TRBJ2-1; 8 bases align to TRBD2. The J segment lost 7 bases and the V segment lost 6 bases, leaving 15 bases of the junction unmatched. This CDR3 has 16 amino acids. CDR1 and CDR2 (germline): SGHRS, YFSETQ. The CDR3 reads CASIFSPAGVGNEQFF. CDR3 DNA: TGCGCCAGCATCTTCTCACCAGCGGGAGTCGGTAATGAGCAGTTCTTC.

The V gene is TRBV3-1, the J gene TRBJ2-3; TRBD2 matches at 15 bases. From germline, CDR1 is LGHDT and CDR2 YNNKEL (reference sequence). The V gene end was trimmed by 5 bases and the J gene end by 6 bases; junction bases not matched to a gene: 3. The CDR3 has 15 residues. CDR3 sequence reads: CASSSGTSGRDTQYF. CDR3 in DNA: TGTGCCAGCAGCTCCGGGACTAGCGGGAGGGATACGCAGTATTTT.

This clonotype was observed a few times. V usage is TRBV7-2 and J usage is TRBJ2-7; 9 bases map to TRBD1. Trimming cost V 3 bases and J 10 bases; bases outside gene matches: 13. In germline, CDR1 is SGHTA, CDR2 FQGNSA. The CDR3 length is 15 residues. The CDR3 protein is CASSFTGTGMDAQYF. CDR3 DNA sequence: TGTGCCAGCAGCTTTACCGGGACAGGGATGGACGCCCAGTACTTC. Combining the CDR3 with reference TRBV7-2 and TRBJ2-7 gives the whole variable domain GAGVSQSPSNKVTEKGKDVELRCDPISGHTALYWYRQSLGQGLEFLIYFQGNSAPDKSGLPSDRFSAERTGGSVSTLTIQRTQQEDSAVYLCASSFTGTGMDAQYFGPGTRLTVT.

The V call is TRBV20-1, the J call TRBJ1-4; TRBD1 agrees at 7 bases. In germline, CDR1 is DFQATT, CDR2 SNEGSKA (reference sequence). Trimming cost V 1 base and J 0 bases; bases outside gene matches: 2. The CDR3 has 15 residues. The CDR3 DNA reads TGCAGTGCTAGAGTCCAGGGGGCAACTAATGAAAAACTGTTTTTT. This sequence encodes CSARVQGATNEKLFF.

This clonotype has more than one count but fewer than ten. This chain connects TRBV12-3 or TRBV12-4 to TRBJ2-1; 11 bases map to TRBD2. J gave up 6 bases and V 5 bases, and 3 bases lay outside the gene matches. This CDR3 is built from 14 residues. The CDR3 sequence is CASSGLAGRNEQFF. The CDR3 DNA reads TGTGCCAGCAGTGGACTAGCGGGCCGCAATGAGCAGTTCTTC.

The rearrangement uses TRBV7-2 and TRBJ2-7; 15 nucleotides agree with TRBD2. The J call may be incorrect, as the DNA end agrees better with TRBJ2-5. Germline CDR1 SGHTA, CDR2 FQGNSA. The CDR3 has 18 amino acids. CDR3 nucleotides: TGTGCCAGCAGCTCCCCCGGACTAGCGGGGGGGCGGGGAGAGACCCAGTACTTC. This codes for CASSSPGLAGGRGETQYF.

A few counts support this clonotype. The chain employs TRBV10-3 and TRBJ2-7; D gene ambiguous. Germline values: CDR1 ENHRY, CDR2 SYGVKD. The length of the CDR3 is 11 residues. Trimming stripped 5 bases from V and 2 bases from J, with 4 bases between. Here the CDR3 reads CAISPAYEQYF. The CDR3 DNA follows: TGTGCCATCAGTCCCGCCTACGAGCAGTACTTC.

V gene TRBV9 combines with J gene TRBJ2-3; D not resolved. This CDR3 is 14 amino acids long. Germline CDR1 SGDLS, CDR2 YYNGEE. Trimming shortened V by 1 base and J by 1 base, and 7 bases separated the two germline ends. The CDR3 coding sequence is TGTGCCAGCAGCGTACTCGGTCGCACAGATACGCAGTATTTT. Protein: CASSVLGRTDTQYF.

This clonotype has a count of ten or more. CDR3 sequence reads: CATSDIRTTDTQYF. Here the CDR3 DNA reads TGTGCCACCAGTGATATAAGAACGACAGATACGCAGTATTTT. The gene calls are TRBV24-1 and TRBJ2-3; D is unresolved. The V end was cut by 3 bases, the J end by 3 bases, with 9 bases between. This CDR3 is 14 amino acids long. The V gene's germline CDR1 is KGHDR and CDR2 SFDVKD.

The table lists this clonotype with many counts. V gene TRBV6-1 combines with J gene TRBJ2-5, with a possible D match to TRBD1 (5 bases). The CDR3 covers 12 residues. Germline V CDR1 and CDR2: MNHNS, SASEGT. Trimming shortened V by 8 bases and J by 5 bases, and 12 bases separated the two germline ends. As DNA, the CDR3 is TGTGCCAGCGGTGGGGCCGGGGAGACCCAGTACTTC. It yields the protein CASGGAGETQYF.

This chain joins TRBV5-1 and TRBJ1-5; D gene unclear. CDR1 and CDR2 from the germline V gene are SGHRS and YFSETQ. This CDR3 has 15 residues. The V gene lost 4 bases and the J gene lost 0 bases, with 11 bases spanning the gap. In DNA, the CDR3 is TGCGCCAGCAGCGCGGACTTATATAGCAATCAGCCCCAGCATTTT. It codes for CASSADLYSNQPQHF.

A few counts support this clonotype. CDR3 in DNA: TGCGCCAGCAGCCAAGAACCTGGACAGGCTAGATATGGCTACACCTTC. Encoded protein: CASSQEPGQARYGYTF. The chain uses TRBV4-3 and TRBJ1-2, with TRBD1 identical over 7 bases. Germline loops: CDR1 LGHNA, CDR2 YSLEER. This CDR3 contains 16 residues. J was trimmed by 5 bases and V by 0 bases; bases with no gene match: 9.

This clonotype was picked up a small number of times. The chain joins TRBV7-9 to TRBJ2-1; 9 bases are shared with TRBD2. The germline gives CDR1 SEHNR, CDR2 FQNEAQ (reference sequence). V shed 3 bases, J shed 13 bases, and the junction held 22 bases outside the gene matches. This CDR3 is built from 18 residues. In nucleotides, the CDR3 is TGTGCCAGCAGCTTGGGCCGGACCGGGACTAGCACCGATCAAAGCCAGTTCTTC. Its translation is CASSLGRTGTSTDQSQFF. The whole variable domain, remainder taken from reference TRBV7-9 and TRBJ2-1, is DTGVSQNPRHKITKRGQNVTFRCDPISEHNRLYWYRQTLGQGPEFLTYFQNEAQLEKSRLLSDRFSAERPKGSFSTLEIQRTEQGDSAMYLCASSLGRTGTSTDQSQFFGPGTRLTVL.

This CDR3 reads CSVTVWAGGRGNEQYF. In DNA form, the CDR3 reads TGCAGCGTTACGGTGTGGGCGGGAGGTCGGGGCAATGAGCAGTACTTC. The genes are TRBV29-1 and TRBJ2-5, with 8 bases that match TRBD2. Germline V gives CDR1 SQVTM, CDR2 ANQGSEA. The length of the CDR3 is 16 residues. V shed 5 bases and J 11 bases; nucleotides not matched to a gene: 22. The whole variable domain, remainder taken from reference TRBV29-1 and TRBJ2-5, is SAVISQKPSRDICQRGTSLTIQCQVDSQVTMMFWYRQQPGQSLTLIATANQGSEATYESGFVIDKFPISRPNLTFSTLTVSNMSPEDSSIYLCSVTVWAGGRGNEQYFGPGTRLLVL.

The CDR3 coding sequence is TGTGCCAGCAGTGACTCGAATAGCGGGAGTGGCACAGATACGCAGTATTTT. This encodes CASSDSNSGSGTDTQYF. The chain uses TRBV6-4 and TRBJ2-3, with TRBD2 matching over 9 bases. Germline loops: CDR1 MRHNA, CDR2 SNTAGT. The CDR3 consists of 17 residues. The V segment lost 0 bases and the J segment 1 base; nucleotides outside the gene matches: 5.

The CDR3 loop reads CASGAGGHEQYF. DNA for the CDR3: TGTGCCAGCGGAGCGGGGGGGCACGAGCAGTACTTC. The genes are TRBV6-2 or TRBV6-3 and TRBJ2-7, with 10 bases lining up with TRBD2. V lost 8 bases and J lost 5; bases outside the gene matches: 3. This CDR3 has 12 residues. CDR1 MNHEY and CDR2 SVGEGT come from the germline V gene.

This clonotype was found a few times. The CDR3 sequence: CSARPTSGSLDEQYF. The CDR3 DNA follows: TGCAGTGCTAGACCTACTAGCGGGAGTCTGGACGAGCAGTACTTC. V gene TRBV20-1 combines with J gene TRBJ2-5; 11 nucleotides align to TRBD2. The J call may be wrong; the DNA end is better matched by TRBJ2-7. The CDR3 is 15 residues long. Germline-derived CDR1 and CDR2 are DFQATT and SNEGSKA (reference sequence).

This clonotype turned up a few times. The J gene is TRBJ1-2, the V gene TRBV5-1; 8 bases are shared with TRBD1. The CDR3 runs to 15 residues. The germline gives CDR1 SGHRS, CDR2 YFSETQ. V trimming: 2 bases; J trimming: 7 bases; junction bases outside the gene matches: 10. The CDR3 loop reads CASSLALGTGSGYTF. Here the CDR3 DNA reads TGCGCCAGCAGCTTAGCCCTGGGGACAGGCAGTGGCTACACCTTC.

In its sample, this clonotype was seen a few times. The chain carries TRBV20-1 and TRBJ2-7; D is possibly TRBD1 (5 bases). CDR3 size: 15 residues. V lost 2 bases and J 4 bases, leaving 18 bases between the germline ends. Germline CDR1 DFQATT, CDR2 SNEGSKA (reference sequence). The CDR3: CSARPGAPGPYEQYF. CDR3 bases: TGCAGTGCTAGACCTGGGGCACCAGGACCGTACGAGCAGTACTTC.

This chain connects TRBV6-5 to TRBJ2-2; 11 positions agree with TRBD1. Trimming removed 10 bases from V and 7 bases from J; junction bases left unmatched: 8. The V gene's germline CDR1 is MNHEY and CDR2 SVGAGI. The CDR3 totals 14 residues. CDR3 nucleotide sequence: TGTGCCACCCGGGACAGGGGGGTTTACGGGGAGCTGTTTTTT. It codes for CATRDRGVYGELFF.

About this clonotype itself: This could be a read error, since a much larger clone is one nucleotide away. The chain is built from TRBV7-9 and TRBJ2-1, with D possibly TRBD1 on 6 matching bases. Between the trimmed V and J ends, which lost 6 bases and 9 bases, there was a span of 12 bases. CDR1 SEHNR and CDR2 FQNEAQ come from the germline V gene (reference sequence). The CDR3 has 12 residues. CDR3 bases: TGTGCCAGCAGTTCAACAGGGATTGAGCAGTTCTTC. This translates into CASSSTGIEQFF. The full variable domain, rest sourced from reference TRBV7-9 and TRBJ2-1, is DTGVSQNPRHKITKRGQNVTFRCDPISEHNRLYWYRQTLGQGPEFLTYFQNEAQLEKSRLLSDRFSAERPKGSFSTLEIQRTEQGDSAMYLCASSSTGIEQFFGPGTRLTVL.

This clonotype appeared a few times. The J gene is TRBJ2-5, the V gene TRBV9; a possible D gene is TRBD2 (6 bases). The CDR3 has 14 residues. In germline, CDR1 is SGDLS, CDR2 YYNGEE. V gave up 0 bases and J gave up 5 bases, with 11 bases separating them. The CDR3: CASSVVGGGETQYF. The CDR3 DNA reads as TGTGCCAGCAGCGTAGTGGGGGGTGGCGAGACCCAGTACTTC.

A few counts support this clonotype. The V and J genes are TRBV20-1 and TRBJ2-3; D may correspond to TRBD1 or TRBD2 (6 bases each). The CDR3 length is 13 residues. Germline V gene sequence: CDR1 DFQATT, CDR2 SNEGSKA (reference sequence). The V end lost 0 bases, the J end lost 8 bases, and 12 bases lay between the germline ends. The DNA of the CDR3 is TGCAGTGCTAGAGATGTGGGGGGCACTACGCAGTATTTT. Residues: CSARDVGGTTQYF.

This clonotype occurred a few times. V is TRBV30 and J is TRBJ2-5, with D possibly being TRBD1 or TRBD2 (6 bases each). V was shortened by 0 bases and J by 5 bases, with 10 bases between the two germline ends. The CDR3 consists of 13 residues. CDR1 and CDR2 (germline): GTSNPN, SVGIG (reference sequence). The CDR3 protein is CAWSVGGSETQYF. The CDR3 DNA follows: TGTGCCTGGAGTGTCGGGGGCTCGGAGACCCAGTACTTC.

This clonotype was recorded a few times. V is TRBV3-1 and J is TRBJ2-5, with 11 bases matching TRBD2. The CDR3 is 15 residues long. Trimming took 3 bases from V and 5 from J; bases not matched to a gene: 5. Germline-derived CDR1 and CDR2 are LGHDT and YNNKEL (reference sequence). CDR3 loop: CASSQVAGGLETQYF. DNA of the CDR3: TGTGCCAGCAGCCAGGTAGCGGGGGGGCTCGAGACCCAGTACTTC.

The rearrangement joins TRBV29-1 to TRBJ1-2; a weak D match, TRBD1 (6 bases). Trimming cost V 6 bases and J 5 bases, with 16 bases left between them. The CDR3 totals 13 residues. Germline assignment: CDR1 SQVTM and CDR2 ANQGSEA. The CDR3 protein is CSVRTALLYGYTF. The CDR3, as DNA: TGCAGCGTGCGGACAGCCTTATTATATGGCTACACCTTC.